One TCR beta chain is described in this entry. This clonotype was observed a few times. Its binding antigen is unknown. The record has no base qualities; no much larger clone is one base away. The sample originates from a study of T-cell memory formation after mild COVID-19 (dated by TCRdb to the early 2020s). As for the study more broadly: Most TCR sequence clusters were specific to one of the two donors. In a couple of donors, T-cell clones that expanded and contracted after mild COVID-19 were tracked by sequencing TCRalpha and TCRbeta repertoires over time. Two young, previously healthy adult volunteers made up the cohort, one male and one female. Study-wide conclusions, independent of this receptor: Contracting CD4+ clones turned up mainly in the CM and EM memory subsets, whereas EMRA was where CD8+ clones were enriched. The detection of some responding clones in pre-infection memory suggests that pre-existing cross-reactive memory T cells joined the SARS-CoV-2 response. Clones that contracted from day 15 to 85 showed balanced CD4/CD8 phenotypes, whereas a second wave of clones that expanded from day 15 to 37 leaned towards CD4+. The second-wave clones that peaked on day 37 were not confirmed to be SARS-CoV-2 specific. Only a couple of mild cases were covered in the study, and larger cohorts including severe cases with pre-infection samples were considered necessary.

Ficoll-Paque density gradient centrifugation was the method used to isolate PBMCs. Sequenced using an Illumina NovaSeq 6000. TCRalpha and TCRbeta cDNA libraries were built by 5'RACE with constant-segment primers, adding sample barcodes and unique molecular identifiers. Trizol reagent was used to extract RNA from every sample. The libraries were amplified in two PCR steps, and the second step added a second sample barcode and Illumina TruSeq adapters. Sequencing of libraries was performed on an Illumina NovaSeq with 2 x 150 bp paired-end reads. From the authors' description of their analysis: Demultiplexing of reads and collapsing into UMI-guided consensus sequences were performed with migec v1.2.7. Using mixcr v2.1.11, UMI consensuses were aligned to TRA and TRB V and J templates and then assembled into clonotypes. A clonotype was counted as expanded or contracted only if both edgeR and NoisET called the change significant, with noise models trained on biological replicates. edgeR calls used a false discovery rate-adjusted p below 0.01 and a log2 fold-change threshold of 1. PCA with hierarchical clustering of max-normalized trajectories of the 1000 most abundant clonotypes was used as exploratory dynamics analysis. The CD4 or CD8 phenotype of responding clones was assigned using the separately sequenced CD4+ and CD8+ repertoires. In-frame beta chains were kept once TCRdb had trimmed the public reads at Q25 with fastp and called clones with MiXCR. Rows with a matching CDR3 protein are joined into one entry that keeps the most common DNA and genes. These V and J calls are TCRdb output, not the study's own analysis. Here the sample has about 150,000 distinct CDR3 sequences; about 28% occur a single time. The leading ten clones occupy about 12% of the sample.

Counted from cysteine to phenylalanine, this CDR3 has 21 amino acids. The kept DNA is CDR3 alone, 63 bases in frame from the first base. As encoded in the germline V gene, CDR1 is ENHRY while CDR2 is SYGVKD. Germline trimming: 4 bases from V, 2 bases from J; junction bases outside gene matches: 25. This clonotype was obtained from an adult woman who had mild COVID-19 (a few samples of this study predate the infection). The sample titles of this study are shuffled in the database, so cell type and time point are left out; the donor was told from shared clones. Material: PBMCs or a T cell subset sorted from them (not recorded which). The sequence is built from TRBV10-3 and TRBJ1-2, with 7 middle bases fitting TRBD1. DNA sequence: TGTGCCATCAGTGGTCCAAGCGCCACTCCGGGACAGCGACTCCAGAACTATGGCTACACCTTC. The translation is CAISGPSATPGQRLQNYGYTF.